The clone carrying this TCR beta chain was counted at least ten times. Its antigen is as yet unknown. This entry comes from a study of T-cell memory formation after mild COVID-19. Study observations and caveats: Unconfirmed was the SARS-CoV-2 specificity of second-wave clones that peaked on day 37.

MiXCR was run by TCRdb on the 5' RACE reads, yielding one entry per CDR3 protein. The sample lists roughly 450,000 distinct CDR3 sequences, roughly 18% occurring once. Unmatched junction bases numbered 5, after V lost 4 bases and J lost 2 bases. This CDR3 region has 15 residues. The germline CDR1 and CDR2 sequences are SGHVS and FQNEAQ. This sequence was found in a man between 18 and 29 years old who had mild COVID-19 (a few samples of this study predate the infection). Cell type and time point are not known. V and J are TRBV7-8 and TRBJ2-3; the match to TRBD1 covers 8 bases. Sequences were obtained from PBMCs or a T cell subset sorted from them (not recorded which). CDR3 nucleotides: TGTGCCAGCAGCTCCAGACAGGGGACCACAGATACGCAGTATTTT. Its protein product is CASSSRQGTTDTQYF.